Below are 9 T cell receptor beta chains sequenced from a single sample in a study of beta chain features in type 1 diabetes. The authors reverse transcribed all of the isolated RNA, so sequencing captured expressed TCRB transcripts. Using immunoSEQ multiplex PCR, the repertoire was profiled, and TCRdb retains in-frame clones only, with some absent. The sample has 500,000 to 850,000 clones; 11% to 15% are singletons. Study-wide results and limits: Among patients with Type 1 diabetes, TCRB CDR3s were moderately but significantly shorter in every one of the four CD4+ subsets.

These receptors have no identified antigens. The sample was naive CD4+ T cells from blood. The receptor source for this set is a man aged 18 to 29 with type 1 diabetes.

The V call is TRBV21-1, the J call TRBJ2-2; the tabulated D call, TRBD1, remains unverified against the DNA. TRBV21-1 is designated a pseudogene. This CDR3 is built from 15 residues. The chain's CDR3 is CASRRDRENTGELFF. In DNA, the CDR3 is TGTGCCAGCCGCCGGGACAGGGAGAACACCGGGGAGCTGTTTTTT.

This clone was seen a single time. The rearrangement joins TRBV5-1 to TRBJ2-3, with 12 positions matching TRBD2. CDR3 length equals 18 residues. The V gene's germline CDR1 is SGHRS and CDR2 YFSETQ. The ends lost 0 bases at V and 4 bases at J; junction bases unmatched: 9. The CDR3 reads CASSLVPLTSGSADTQYF. The CDR3 bases are TGCGCCAGCAGCTTGGTCCCCTTGACTAGCGGGAGCGCAGATACGCAGTATTTT.

This clone was recorded a few times. CDR3 residues: CASSLKGAPDIQYF. The CDR3 DNA reads TGTGCCAGCAGCCTTAAGGGGGCTCCAGACATTCAGTACTTC. The chain recombines TRBV5-4 with TRBJ2-4, with 7 bases matching TRBD1. In germline, CDR1 is SGHNT, CDR2 YYREEE (reference sequence). The V and J ends lost 4 bases and 8 bases, in that order; junction bases with no gene match: 9. This CDR3 contains 14 residues.

This clone was recorded a few times. The chain recombines TRBV2 with TRBJ2-2, with 7 bases aligning to TRBD1. The CDR3 consists of 14 residues. V shed 6 bases, J shed 6 bases, and the junction held 7 bases outside the gene matches. The V gene's germline CDR1 is SNHLY and CDR2 FYNNEI. CDR3 region: CASRGTAAAGELFF. In DNA form, the CDR3 reads TGTGCCAGCAGGGGGACAGCGGCGGCCGGGGAGCTGTTTTTT.

This sequence joins TRBV2 and TRBJ2-3; D unresolved. CDR3 length equals 12 residues. The germline gives CDR1 SNHLY, CDR2 FYNNEI. The V end was cut by 7 bases, the J end by 4 bases, with 9 bases between. CDR3 nucleotides: TGTGCCAGCACCGCAGTCGCAGATACGCAGTATTTT. Translating it yields CASTAVADTQYF.

The chain employs TRBV27 and TRBJ2-5, with D perhaps assigned TRBD1 or TRBD2 (6 bases each). V shed 6 bases and J shed 5 bases, with 16 bases lying between them. The CDR3 extends over 14 amino acids. The germline V gene encodes CDR1 MNHEY and CDR2 SMNVEV (reference sequence). In DNA form, the CDR3 reads TGTGCCAGCAGCATACGAGGGGGGAGGGAGACCCAGTACTTC. It codes for CASSIRGGRETQYF.

On this clone itself: Other DNA sequences from this sample encode an identical CDR3 as well. The chain carries TRBV18 and TRBJ2-3; no reliable D call. The germline gives CDR1 KGHSH, CDR2 LQKENI. The CDR3 is 13 residues long. V was trimmed by 3 bases and J by 0 bases, leaving 4 bases between them. The CDR3 protein is CASSPLSTDTQYF. DNA of the CDR3: TGTGCCAGCTCACCCCTGAGCACAGATACGCAGTATTTT.

Only a few counts were recorded for this clone. The chain combines TRBV20-1 with TRBJ2-1; no clear D. V was pared by 6 bases and J by 7 bases, with 7 bases between. The germline gives CDR1 DFQATT, CDR2 SNEGSKA (reference sequence). CDR3 size: 10 residues. The CDR3 DNA follows: TGCAGTGCCAGAAAAAATGAGCAGTTCTTC. Encoded protein: CSARKNEQFF.

This clone appeared a few times. The rearrangement joins TRBV6-5 to TRBJ2-7; 9 bases align to TRBD2. The CDR3 is 14 residues long. CDR1 MNHEY and CDR2 SVGAGI come from the germline V gene. With 6 bases clipped from V and 7 bases from J, the junction kept 10 bases outside the gene matches. The CDR3 reads CASRMVAGVGEQYF. CDR3 coding DNA: TGTGCCAGCAGGATGGTAGCGGGAGTAGGTGAGCAGTACTTC.